The clone carrying this T cell receptor (beta chain) is medium-sized within its sample. Here immunoSEQ multiplex PCR was the method, and the copy in TCRdb shows in-frame clones only, minus some. The profile shows some 14,000 clones, about 35% of them singletons. The CDR3 loop spans 15 amino acids. V was trimmed by 3 bases and J by 3 bases, leaving 14 bases between them. Germline V gives CDR1 MGHRA, CDR2 YSYEKL. Each mixed lymphocyte reaction held around 200,000 CFSE-labeled responders and around 200,000 irradiated violet-dye-labeled stimulators. The record originates from a study of graft-versus-host responses after intestinal transplantation. Overall study findings and caveats: Graft-donor T cell macrochimerism in patients accompanied high graft-versus-host to host-versus-graft clonal ratios in allografts.

The chain has TRBV4-1 and TRBJ1-1; D is perhaps TRBD1 (5 bases). The TCR comes from a human patient who received an intestinal transplant. The starting material was alloreactive CD8+ T cells from a mixed lymphocyte reaction culture, obtained before intestinal transplant. Subset in this sample: CFSE-low proliferating T cells sorted from approximately six-day pre-transplant mixed lymphocyte reaction (GvH or HvG direction). CDR3 sequence (DNA): TGCGCCAGCAGCCATCCCCCAGGGAGTGACACTGAAGCTTTCTTT. It encodes CASSHPPGSDTEAFF.